This T cell receptor (beta chain) derives from a study of blood T cell repertoires in COVID-19. Authors' data handling: Researchers report that nucleated cell counts were estimated from reference gene primer amplification. Sequencing was performed with immunoSEQ multiplex PCR; in TCRdb, only in-frame clones are kept and a portion is missing. V and J calls and clone size are those listed in that table; D and trimming were worked out from the DNA. The sample includes approximately 300,000 clones, 65% to 85% of them seen just once. Looked up from germline, CDR1 is LGHDT and CDR2 is YNNKEL (reference sequence). The germline V and J ends were trimmed by 0 bases and 5 bases, with 17 bases remaining between them. CDR3 length: 16 residues.

The source is a person between 65 and 80 years old with COVID-19, enrolled during active disease. The chain links TRBV3-1 (or the pseudogene TRBV3-2) to TRBJ2-7, with D perhaps TRBD1 (5 bases). The specimen sequenced was peripheral blood. CDR3 sequence reads: CASSQDLGPVSHEQYF. The CDR3 bases are TGTGCCAGCAGCCAAGATTTGGGGCCAGTTTCCCACGAGCAGTACTTC.